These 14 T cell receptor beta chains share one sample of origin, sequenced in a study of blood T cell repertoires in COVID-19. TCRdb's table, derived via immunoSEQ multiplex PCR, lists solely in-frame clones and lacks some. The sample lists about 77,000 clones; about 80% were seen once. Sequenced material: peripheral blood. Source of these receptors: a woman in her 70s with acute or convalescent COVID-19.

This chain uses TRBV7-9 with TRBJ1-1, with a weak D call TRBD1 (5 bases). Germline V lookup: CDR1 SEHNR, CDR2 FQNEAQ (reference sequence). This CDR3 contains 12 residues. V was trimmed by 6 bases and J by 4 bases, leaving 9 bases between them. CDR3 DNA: TGTGCCAGCAGATTTCAGGGCACTGAAGCTTTCTTT. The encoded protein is CASRFQGTEAFF.

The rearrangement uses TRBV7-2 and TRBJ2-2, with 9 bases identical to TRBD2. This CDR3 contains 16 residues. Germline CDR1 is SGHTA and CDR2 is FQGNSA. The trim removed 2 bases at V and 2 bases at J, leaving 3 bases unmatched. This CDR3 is CASSLLAGTNTGELFF. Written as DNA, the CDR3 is TGTGCCAGCAGCTTACTAGCGGGGACAAACACCGGGGAGCTGTTTTTT.

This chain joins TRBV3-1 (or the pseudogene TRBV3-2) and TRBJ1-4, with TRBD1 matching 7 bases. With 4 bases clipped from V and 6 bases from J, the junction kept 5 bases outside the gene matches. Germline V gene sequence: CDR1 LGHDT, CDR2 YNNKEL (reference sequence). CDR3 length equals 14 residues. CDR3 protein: CASSPRGWDEKLFF. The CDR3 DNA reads TGTGCCAGCAGCCCCAGGGGGTGGGATGAAAAACTGTTTTTT.

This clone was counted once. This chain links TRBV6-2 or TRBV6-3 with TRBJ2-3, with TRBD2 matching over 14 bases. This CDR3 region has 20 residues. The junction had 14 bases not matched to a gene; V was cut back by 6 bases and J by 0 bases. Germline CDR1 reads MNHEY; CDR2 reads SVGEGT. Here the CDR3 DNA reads TGTGCCAGCAGCTTTTCTGGATGGACTAGCGGGGGGACTAGCACAGATACGCAGTATTTT. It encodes CASSFSGWTSGGTSTDTQYF.

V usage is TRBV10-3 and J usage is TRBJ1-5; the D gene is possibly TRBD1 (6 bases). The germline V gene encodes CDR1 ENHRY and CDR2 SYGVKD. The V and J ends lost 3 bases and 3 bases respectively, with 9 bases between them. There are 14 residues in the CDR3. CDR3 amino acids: CAISDRGYNQPQHF. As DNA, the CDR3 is TGTGCCATCAGTGACAGGGGCTACAATCAGCCCCAGCATTTT.

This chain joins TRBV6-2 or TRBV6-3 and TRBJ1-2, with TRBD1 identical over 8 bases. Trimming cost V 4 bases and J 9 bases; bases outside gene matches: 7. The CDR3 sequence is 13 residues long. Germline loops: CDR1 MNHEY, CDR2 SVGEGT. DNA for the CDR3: TGTGCCAGCAGTTCCAGGGGGCCGCGGAGCTACACCTTC. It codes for CASSSRGPRSYTF.

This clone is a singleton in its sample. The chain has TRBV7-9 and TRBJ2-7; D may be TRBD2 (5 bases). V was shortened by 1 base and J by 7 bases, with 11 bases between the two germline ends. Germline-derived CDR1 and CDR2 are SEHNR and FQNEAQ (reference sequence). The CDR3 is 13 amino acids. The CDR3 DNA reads TGTGCCAGCAGCTTAGTGGGAGCCCAGGAGCAGTACTTC. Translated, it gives CASSLVGAQEQYF.

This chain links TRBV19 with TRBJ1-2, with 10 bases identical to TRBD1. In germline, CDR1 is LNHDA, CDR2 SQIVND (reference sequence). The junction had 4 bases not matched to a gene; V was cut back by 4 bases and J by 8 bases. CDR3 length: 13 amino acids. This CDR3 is CASSRGTGAGYTF. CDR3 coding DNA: TGTGCCAGTAGTAGGGGGACAGGGGCCGGCTACACCTTC. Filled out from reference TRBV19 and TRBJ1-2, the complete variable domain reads DGGITQSPKYLFRKEGQNVTLSCEQNLNHDAMYWYRQDPGQGLRLIYYSQIVNDFQKGDIAEGYSVSREKKESFPLTVTSAQKNPTAFYLCASSRGTGAGYTFGSGTRLTVV.

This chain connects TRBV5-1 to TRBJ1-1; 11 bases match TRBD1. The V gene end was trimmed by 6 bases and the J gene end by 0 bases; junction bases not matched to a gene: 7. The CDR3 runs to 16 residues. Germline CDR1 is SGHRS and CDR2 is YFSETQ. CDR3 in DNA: TGCGCCAGCATCGGGACAGGGGGGCAGATGAACACTGAAGCTTTCTTT. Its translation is CASIGTGGQMNTEAFF.

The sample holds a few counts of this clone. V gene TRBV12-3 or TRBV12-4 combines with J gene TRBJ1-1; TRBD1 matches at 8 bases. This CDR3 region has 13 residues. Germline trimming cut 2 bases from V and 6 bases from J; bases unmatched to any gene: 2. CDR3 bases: TGTGCCAGCAGTTTAAGACAGGGGTCTGAAGCTTTCTTT. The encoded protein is CASSLRQGSEAFF.

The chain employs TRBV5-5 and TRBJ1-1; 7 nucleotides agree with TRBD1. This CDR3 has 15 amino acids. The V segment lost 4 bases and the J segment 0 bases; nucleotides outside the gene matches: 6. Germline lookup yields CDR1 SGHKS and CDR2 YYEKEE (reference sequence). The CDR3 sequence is CASSTAGQMNTEAFF. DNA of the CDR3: TGTGCCAGCAGCACCGCGGGACAGATGAACACTGAAGCTTTCTTT.

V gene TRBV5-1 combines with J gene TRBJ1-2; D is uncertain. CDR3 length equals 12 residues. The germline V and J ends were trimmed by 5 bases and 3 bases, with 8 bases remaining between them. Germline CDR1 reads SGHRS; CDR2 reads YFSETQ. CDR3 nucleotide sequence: TGCGCCAGCAGTGTGTCGGACTATGGCTACACCTTC. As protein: CASSVSDYGYTF.

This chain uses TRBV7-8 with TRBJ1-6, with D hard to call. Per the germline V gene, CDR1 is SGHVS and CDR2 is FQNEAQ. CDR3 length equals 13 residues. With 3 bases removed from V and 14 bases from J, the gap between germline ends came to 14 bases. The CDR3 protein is CASSFAGAVSLHF. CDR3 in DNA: TGTGCCAGCAGCTTTGCGGGCGCGGTTTCCCTCCACTTT.

As DNA, the CDR3 is TGTGCCAGCAGTTTTCGAGATGGCTACGAGCAGTACTTC. As protein: CASSFRDGYEQYF. V usage is TRBV27 and J usage is TRBJ2-7; D remains unclear. V gave up 3 bases and J gave up 3 bases, with 9 bases separating them. Per the germline V gene, CDR1 is MNHEY and CDR2 is SMNVEV (reference sequence). The CDR3 has 13 amino acids.